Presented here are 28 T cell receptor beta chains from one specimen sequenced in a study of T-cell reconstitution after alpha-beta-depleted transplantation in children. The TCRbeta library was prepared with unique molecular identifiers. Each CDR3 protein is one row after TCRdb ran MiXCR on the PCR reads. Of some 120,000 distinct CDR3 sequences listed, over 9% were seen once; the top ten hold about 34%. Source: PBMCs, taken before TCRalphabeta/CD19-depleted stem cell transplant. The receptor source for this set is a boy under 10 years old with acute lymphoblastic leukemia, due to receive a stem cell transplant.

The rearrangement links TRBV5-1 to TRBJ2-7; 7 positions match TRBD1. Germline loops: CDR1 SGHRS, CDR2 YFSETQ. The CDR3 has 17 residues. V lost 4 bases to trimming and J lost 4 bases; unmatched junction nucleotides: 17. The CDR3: CASSVDFLTGVVYEQYF. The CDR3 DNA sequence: TGCGCCAGCAGCGTGGACTTCCTAACAGGGGTGGTTTACGAGCAGTACTTC.

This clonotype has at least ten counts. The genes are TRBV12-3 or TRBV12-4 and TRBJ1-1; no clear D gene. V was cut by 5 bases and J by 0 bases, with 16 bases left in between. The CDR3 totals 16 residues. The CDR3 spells CASSPKGGTLNTEAFF. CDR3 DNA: TGTGCCAGCAGTCCGAAGGGTGGCACCTTGAACACTGAAGCTTTCTTT.

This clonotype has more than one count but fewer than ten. CDR3 residues: CASSSESLAKNIQYF. The CDR3, as DNA: TGCGCCAGCTCTTCTGAGTCGCTAGCCAAAAACATTCAGTACTTC. This rearrangement joins TRBV5-1 to TRBJ2-4; D call uncertain. Trimming shortened V by 7 bases and J by 0 bases, and 14 bases separated the two germline ends. This CDR3 is 15 amino acids long. In germline, CDR1 is SGHRS, CDR2 YFSETQ.

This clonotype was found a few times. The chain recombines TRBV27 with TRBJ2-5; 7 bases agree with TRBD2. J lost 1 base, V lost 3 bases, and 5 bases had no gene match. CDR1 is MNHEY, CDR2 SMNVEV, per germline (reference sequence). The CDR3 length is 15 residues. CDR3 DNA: TGTGCCAGCAGTTTCGTTGCTAGCGGCCAAGAGACCCAGTACTTC. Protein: CASSFVASGQETQYF.

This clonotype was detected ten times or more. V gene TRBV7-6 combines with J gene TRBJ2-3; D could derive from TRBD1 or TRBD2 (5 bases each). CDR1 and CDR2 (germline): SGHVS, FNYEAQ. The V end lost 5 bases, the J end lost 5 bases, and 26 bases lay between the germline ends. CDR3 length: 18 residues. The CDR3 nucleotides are TGTGCCAGCAGCCCGAGAGGCGGCCTGGGGGATCGGGGAGATACGCAGTATTTT. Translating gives CASSPRGGLGDRGDTQYF.

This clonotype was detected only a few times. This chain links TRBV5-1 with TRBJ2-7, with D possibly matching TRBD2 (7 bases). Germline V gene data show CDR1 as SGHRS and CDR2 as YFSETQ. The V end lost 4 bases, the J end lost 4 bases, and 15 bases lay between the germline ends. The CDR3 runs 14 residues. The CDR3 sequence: CASSRAGGAYEQYF. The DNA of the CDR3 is TGCGCCAGCAGCCGGGCTGGGGGGGCTTACGAGCAGTACTTC.

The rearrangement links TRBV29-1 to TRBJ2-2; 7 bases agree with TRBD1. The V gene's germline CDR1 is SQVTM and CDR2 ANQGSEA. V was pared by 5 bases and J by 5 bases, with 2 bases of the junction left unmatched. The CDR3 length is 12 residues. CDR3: CSVRQGTGELFF. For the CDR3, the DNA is TGCAGCGTTCGACAGGGTACCGGGGAGCTGTTTTTT.

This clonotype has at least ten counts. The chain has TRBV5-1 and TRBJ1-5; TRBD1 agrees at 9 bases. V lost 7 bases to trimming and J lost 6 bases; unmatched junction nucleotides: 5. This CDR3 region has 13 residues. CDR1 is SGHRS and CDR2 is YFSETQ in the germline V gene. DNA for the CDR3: TGCGCCAGCGGGACAGGGAATTTTCAGCCCCAGCATTTT. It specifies CASGTGNFQPQHF.

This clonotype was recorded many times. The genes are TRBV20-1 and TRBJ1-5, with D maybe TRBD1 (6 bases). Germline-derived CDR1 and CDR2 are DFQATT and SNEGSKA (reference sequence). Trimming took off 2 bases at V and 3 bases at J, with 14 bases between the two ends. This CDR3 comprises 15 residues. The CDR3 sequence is CSARSSTGPNQPQHF. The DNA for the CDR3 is TGCAGTGCTAGATCCTCTACAGGGCCCAATCAGCCCCAGCATTTT.

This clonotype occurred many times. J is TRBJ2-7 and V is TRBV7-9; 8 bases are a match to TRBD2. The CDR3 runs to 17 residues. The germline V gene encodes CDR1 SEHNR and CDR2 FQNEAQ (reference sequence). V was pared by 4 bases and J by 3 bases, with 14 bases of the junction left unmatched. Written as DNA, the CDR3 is TGTGCCAGCAGCTCCCATATTGGCGGGAGGCCAAGCTACGAGCAGTACTTC. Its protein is CASSSHIGGRPSYEQYF.

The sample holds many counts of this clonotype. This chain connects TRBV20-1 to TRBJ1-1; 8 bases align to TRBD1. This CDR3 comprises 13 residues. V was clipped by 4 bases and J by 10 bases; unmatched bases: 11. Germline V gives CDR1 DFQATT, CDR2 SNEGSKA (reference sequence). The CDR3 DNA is TGCAGTGCTAACGACATAGACAGGGGCGCAGCTTTCTTT. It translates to CSANDIDRGAAFF.

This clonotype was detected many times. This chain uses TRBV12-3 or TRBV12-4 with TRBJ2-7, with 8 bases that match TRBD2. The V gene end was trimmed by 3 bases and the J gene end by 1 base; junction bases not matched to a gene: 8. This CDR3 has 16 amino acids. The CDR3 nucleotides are TGTGCCAGCAGTTTTTTCGCGGGAGGACATTCCTACGAGCAGTACTTC. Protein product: CASSFFAGGHSYEQYF.

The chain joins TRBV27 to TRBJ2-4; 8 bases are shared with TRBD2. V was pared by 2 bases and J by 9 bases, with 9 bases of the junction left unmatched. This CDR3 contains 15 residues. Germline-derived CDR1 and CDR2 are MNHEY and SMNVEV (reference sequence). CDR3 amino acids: CASSLRGAGEAIQYF. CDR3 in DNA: TGTGCCAGCAGTTTAAGAGGAGCGGGAGAGGCCATTCAGTACTTC.

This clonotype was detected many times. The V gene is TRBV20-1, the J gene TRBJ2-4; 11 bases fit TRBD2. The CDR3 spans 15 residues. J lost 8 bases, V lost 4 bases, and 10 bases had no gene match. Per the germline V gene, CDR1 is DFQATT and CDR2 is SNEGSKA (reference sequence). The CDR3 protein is CSAKPLAGDLDIQYF. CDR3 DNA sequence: TGCAGTGCTAAACCACTAGCGGGAGATCTAGACATTCAGTACTTC.

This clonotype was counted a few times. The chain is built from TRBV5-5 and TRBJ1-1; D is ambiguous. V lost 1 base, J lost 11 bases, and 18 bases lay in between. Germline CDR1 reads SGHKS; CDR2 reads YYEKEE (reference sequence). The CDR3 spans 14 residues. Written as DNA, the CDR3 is TGTGCCAGCAGCTTGATTAGCTCCACCGGATGGGCTTTCTTT. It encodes CASSLISSTGWAFF.

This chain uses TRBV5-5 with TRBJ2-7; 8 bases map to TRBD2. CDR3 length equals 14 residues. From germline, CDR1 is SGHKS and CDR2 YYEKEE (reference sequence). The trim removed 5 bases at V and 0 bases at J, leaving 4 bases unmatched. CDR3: CASRWTSSSYEQYF. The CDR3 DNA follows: TGTGCCAGCAGGTGGACTAGCAGCTCCTACGAGCAGTACTTC.

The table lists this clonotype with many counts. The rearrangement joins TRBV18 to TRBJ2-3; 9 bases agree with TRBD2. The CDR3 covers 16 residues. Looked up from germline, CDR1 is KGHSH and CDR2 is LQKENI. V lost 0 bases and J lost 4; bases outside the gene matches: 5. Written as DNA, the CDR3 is TGTGCCAGCTCACCACCGGTAGGACTAGCGCCAGATACGCAGTATTTT. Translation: CASSPPVGLAPDTQYF.

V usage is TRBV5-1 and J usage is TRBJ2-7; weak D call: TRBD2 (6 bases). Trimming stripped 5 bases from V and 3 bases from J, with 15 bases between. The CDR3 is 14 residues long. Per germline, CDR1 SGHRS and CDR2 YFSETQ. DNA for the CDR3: TGCGCCAGCAGGCGCGGGACGGCCCGCTACGAGCAGTACTTC. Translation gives CASRRGTARYEQYF.

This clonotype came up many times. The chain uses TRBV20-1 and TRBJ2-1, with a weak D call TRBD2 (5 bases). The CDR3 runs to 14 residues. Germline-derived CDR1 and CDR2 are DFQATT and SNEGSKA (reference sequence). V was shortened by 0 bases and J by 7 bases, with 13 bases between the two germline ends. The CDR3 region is CSARDTAERNEQFF. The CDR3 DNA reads TGCAGTGCTAGAGATACAGCGGAAAGGAATGAGCAGTTCTTC.

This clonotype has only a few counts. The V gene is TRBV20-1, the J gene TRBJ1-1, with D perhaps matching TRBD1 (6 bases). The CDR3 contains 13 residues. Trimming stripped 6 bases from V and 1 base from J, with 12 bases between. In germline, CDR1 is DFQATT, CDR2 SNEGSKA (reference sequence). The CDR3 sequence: CSADGQPNTEAFF. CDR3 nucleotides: TGCAGTGCAGATGGACAGCCGAACACTGAAGCTTTCTTT.

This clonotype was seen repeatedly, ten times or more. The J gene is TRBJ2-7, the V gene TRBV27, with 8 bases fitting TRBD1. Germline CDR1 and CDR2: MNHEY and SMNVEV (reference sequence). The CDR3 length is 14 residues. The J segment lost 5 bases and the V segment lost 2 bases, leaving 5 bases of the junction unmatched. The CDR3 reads CASSLGQGLNEQYF. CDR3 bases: TGTGCCAGCAGTTTAGGACAGGGTTTGAACGAGCAGTACTTC.

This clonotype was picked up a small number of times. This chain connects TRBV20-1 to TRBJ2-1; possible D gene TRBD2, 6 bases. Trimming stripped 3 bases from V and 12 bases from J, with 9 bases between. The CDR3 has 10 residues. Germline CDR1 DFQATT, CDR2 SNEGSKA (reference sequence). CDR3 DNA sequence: TGCAGTGCTAGGGACTACACGCAGTTCTTC. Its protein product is CSARDYTQFF.

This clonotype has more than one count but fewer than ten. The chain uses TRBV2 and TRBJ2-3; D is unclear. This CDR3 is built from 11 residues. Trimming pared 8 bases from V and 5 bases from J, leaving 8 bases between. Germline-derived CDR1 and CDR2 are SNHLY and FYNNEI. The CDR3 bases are TGTGCCAGCCAAGTCGGAGATACGCAGTATTTT. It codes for CASQVGDTQYF.

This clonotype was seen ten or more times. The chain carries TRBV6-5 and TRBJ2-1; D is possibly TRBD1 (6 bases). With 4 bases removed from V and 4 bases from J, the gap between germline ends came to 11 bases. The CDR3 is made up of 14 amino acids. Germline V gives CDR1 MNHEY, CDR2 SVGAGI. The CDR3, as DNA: TGTGCCAGCAGTTTCGAGGACAGTTACAATGAGCAGTTCTTC. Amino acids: CASSFEDSYNEQFF.

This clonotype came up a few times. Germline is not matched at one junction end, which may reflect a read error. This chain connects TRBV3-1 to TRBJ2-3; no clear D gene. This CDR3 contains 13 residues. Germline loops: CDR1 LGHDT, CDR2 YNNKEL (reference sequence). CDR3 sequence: CPSSQRNRGTQYF. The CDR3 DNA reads TGTCCCAGCAGCCAGCGCAACAGAGGTACGCAGTATTTT.

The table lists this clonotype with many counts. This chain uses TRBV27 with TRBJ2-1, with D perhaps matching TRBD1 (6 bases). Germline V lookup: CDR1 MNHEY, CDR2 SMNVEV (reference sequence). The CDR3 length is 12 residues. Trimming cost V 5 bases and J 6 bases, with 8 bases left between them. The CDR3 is CASSKGGNEQFF. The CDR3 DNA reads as TGTGCCAGCAGTAAAGGGGGCAATGAGCAGTTCTTC.

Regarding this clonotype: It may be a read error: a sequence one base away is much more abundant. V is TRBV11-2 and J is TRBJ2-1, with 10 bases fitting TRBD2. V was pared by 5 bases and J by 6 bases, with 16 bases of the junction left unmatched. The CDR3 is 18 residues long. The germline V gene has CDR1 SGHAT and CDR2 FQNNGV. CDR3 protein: CASSPGLARPSLSNEQFF. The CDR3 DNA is TGTGCCAGCAGCCCGGGACTAGCGAGACCATCACTGAGCAATGAGCAGTTCTTC.

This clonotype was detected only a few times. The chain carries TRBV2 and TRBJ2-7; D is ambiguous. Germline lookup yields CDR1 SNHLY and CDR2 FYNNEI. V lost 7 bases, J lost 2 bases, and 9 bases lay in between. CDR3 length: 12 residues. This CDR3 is CASKAGPYEQYF. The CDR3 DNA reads TGTGCCAGCAAGGCAGGTCCCTACGAGCAGTACTTC.